These 18 T cell receptor beta chains came from one sample sequenced in a study of T cell responses to AZD1222 COVID-19 vaccine. Data came from immunoSEQ multiplex PCR; TCRdb stores just in-frame clones and leaves some out. Of about 110,000 clones listed, approximately 86% are singletons. The source material was peripheral blood, sampled on day 0 of AZD1222 vaccination. The origin of the receptors is an adult in good health.

This clone was found a few times. The chain carries TRBV7-9 and TRBJ2-1; either TRBD1 or TRBD2 may supply D (5 bases each). Germline V gives CDR1 SEHNR, CDR2 FQNEAQ (reference sequence). The CDR3 runs 13 residues. The V gene lost 0 bases and the J gene lost 7 bases, with 7 bases spanning the gap. CDR3 DNA sequence: TGTGCCAGCAGCTTAGCCGGGGCGAATGAGCAGTTCTTC. Protein product: CASSLAGANEQFF. The whole variable domain, remainder taken from reference TRBV7-9 and TRBJ2-1, is DTGVSQNPRHKITKRGQNVTFRCDPISEHNRLYWYRQTLGQGPEFLTYFQNEAQLEKSRLLSDRFSAERPKGSFSTLEIQRTEQGDSAMYLCASSLAGANEQFFGPGTRLTVL.

The gene calls are TRBV19 and TRBJ1-6, with TRBD1 as a possible D gene (5 bases). CDR1 LNHDA and CDR2 SQIVND come from the germline V gene (reference sequence). This CDR3 is 14 amino acids long. Trimming took off 5 bases at V and 6 bases at J, with 11 bases between the two ends. Here the CDR3 DNA reads TGTGCCAGTAGTTCGACAGCAAGTAATTCACCCCTCCACTTT. It is translated as CASSSTASNSPLHF.

This clone was seen a handful of times. The chain is built from TRBV19 and TRBJ2-2; 7 bases match TRBD1. Trimming removed 1 base from V and 0 bases from J; junction bases left unmatched: 5. CDR1 is LNHDA, CDR2 SQIVND, per germline (reference sequence). CDR3 size: 17 residues. Written as DNA, the CDR3 is TGTGCCAGTAGTATAGGGCCCGACAGGGCGAACACCGGGGAGCTGTTTTTT. It codes for CASSIGPDRANTGELFF.

V is TRBV11-3 and J is TRBJ1-5; a possible D gene is TRBD1 (6 bases). V lost 5 bases to trimming and J lost 6 bases, with 17 bases between them. Germline V gene data show CDR1 as SGHNT and CDR2 as YENEEA. The CDR3 is made up of 15 amino acids. As DNA, the CDR3 is TGTGCCAGCAGCAGAATACAGGGCTTCAGTCAGCCCCAGCATTTT. Residues: CASSRIQGFSQPQHF.

The chain carries TRBV2 and TRBJ1-5; 7 bases are a match to TRBD1. The CDR3 sequence is 15 residues long. In germline, CDR1 is SNHLY, CDR2 FYNNEI. The trim removed 5 bases at V and 0 bases at J, leaving 4 bases unmatched. The CDR3 DNA sequence: TGTGCCAGCAGTCGACAGGGTTATAGCAATCAGCCCCAGCATTTT. Translated: CASSRQGYSNQPQHF.

This chain links TRBV2 with TRBJ2-2; D is undetermined. CDR1 and CDR2 from the germline V gene are SNHLY and FYNNEI. The CDR3 length is 14 residues. V gave up 3 bases and J gave up 6 bases, with 11 bases separating them. DNA of the CDR3: TGTGCCAGCAGTGAGGCGCTAGGCGCCGGGGAGCTGTTTTTT. The encoded protein is CASSEALGAGELFF.

The chain couples TRBV5-4 to TRBJ2-6; D is uncertain. The V and J ends lost 3 bases and 0 bases respectively, with 7 bases between them. This CDR3 is 15 amino acids long. CDR1 is SGHNT and CDR2 is YYREEE in the germline V gene (reference sequence). CDR3 nucleotide sequence: TGTGCCAGCAGCTCCGGGTCCTCTGGGGCCAACGTCCTGACTTTC. This sequence encodes CASSSGSSGANVLTF. The whole variable domain, filled in from reference TRBV5-4 and TRBJ2-6, reads ETGVTQSPTHLIKTRGQQVTLRCSSQSGHNTVSWYQQALGQGPQFIFQYYREEENGRGNFPPRFSGLQFPNYSSELNVNALELDDSALYLCASSSGSSGANVLTFGAGSRLTVL.

The chain links TRBV4-3 to TRBJ1-1, with unresolved D. The CDR3 runs to 15 residues. Germline loops: CDR1 LGHNA, CDR2 YSLEER. V lost 5 bases, J lost 0 bases, and 13 bases lay in between. CDR3 sequence (DNA): TGCGCCAGCAGCAGATCGGAGAACCTGAACACTGAAGCTTTCTTT. Its translation is CASSRSENLNTEAFF.

The chain has TRBV6-5 and TRBJ1-5; D is possibly TRBD1 (5 bases). Germline CDR1 is MNHEY and CDR2 is SVGAGI. This CDR3 has 15 amino acids. V was cut by 6 bases and J by 0 bases, with 12 bases left in between. As DNA, the CDR3 is TGTGCCAGCAGACCCAGACAGCTTAGCAATCAGCCCCAGCATTTT. Translating gives CASRPRQLSNQPQHF.

This clone was seen only a few times. The chain uses TRBV7-9 and TRBJ2-2; 10 bases agree with TRBD2. CDR1 and CDR2 from the germline V gene are SEHNR and FQNEAQ (reference sequence). The V segment lost 4 bases and the J segment 4 bases; nucleotides outside the gene matches: 3. CDR3 length: 15 amino acids. CDR3 coding DNA: TGTGCCAGCAGCTCCCGACTAGCGGGCACCGGGGAGCTGTTTTTT. The encoded protein is CASSSRLAGTGELFF. Complete variable domain (other parts from reference TRBV7-9 and TRBJ2-2): DTGVSQNPRHKITKRGQNVTFRCDPISEHNRLYWYRQTLGQGPEFLTYFQNEAQLEKSRLLSDRFSAERPKGSFSTLEIQRTEQGDSAMYLCASSSRLAGTGELFFGEGSRLTVL.

V and J are TRBV19 and TRBJ1-2, with a tentative D call TRBD1 (6 bases). The CDR3 runs 15 residues. Trimming left V 5 bases short and J 4 bases short, with 17 bases between. From germline, CDR1 is LNHDA and CDR2 SQIVND (reference sequence). CDR3 bases: TGTGCCAGTAGTCCCCTCGGGGGCAGCTTCTATGGCTACACCTTC. Translated: CASSPLGGSFYGYTF.

The chain carries TRBV15 and TRBJ1-3; D uncertain. V lost 1 base and J lost 6, with 13 bases in between. This CDR3 has 15 residues. The germline gives CDR1 LNHNV, CDR2 YYDKDF (reference sequence). The CDR3 region is CATSRARIEANTIYF. The CDR3 DNA reads as TGTGCCACCAGCAGAGCCCGCATTGAAGCAAACACCATATATTTT.

The chain carries TRBV4-3 and TRBJ2-7; 10 bases map to TRBD1. CDR1 and CDR2 (germline): LGHNA, YSLEER. This CDR3 is built from 16 residues. Trimming cost V 5 bases and J 2 bases; bases outside gene matches: 9. The CDR3 coding sequence is TGCGCCAGCAGCTTCTCCGGGACAGGGGAAACCTACGAGCAGTACTTC. Translation: CASSFSGTGETYEQYF.

This sequence joins TRBV30 and TRBJ1-1; 7 bases align to TRBD1. Germline loops: CDR1 GTSNPN, CDR2 SVGIG (reference sequence). This CDR3 is built from 16 residues. The ends lost 1 base at V and 1 base at J; junction bases unmatched: 9. The CDR3 sequence is CAWSADPTGSNTEAFF. In nucleotides, the CDR3 is TGTGCCTGGAGTGCAGATCCGACAGGGTCGAACACTGAAGCTTTCTTT.

This chain links TRBV4-1 with TRBJ1-4; 11 bases map to TRBD1. Germline V gives CDR1 MGHRA, CDR2 YSYEKL. Losses at the gene ends were 0 bases for V and 8 bases for J; bases not matched to a gene: 11. This CDR3 has 18 amino acids. DNA for the CDR3: TGCGCCAGCAGCCAAGACGGGACAGGGGGTGGGTTAGGAGAAAAACTGTTTTTT. It specifies CASSQDGTGGGLGEKLFF.

This clone was counted once. This chain connects TRBV10-3 to TRBJ2-1; 13 bases line up with TRBD2. Trimming took 0 bases from V and 9 from J; bases not matched to a gene: 8. CDR1 is ENHRY, CDR2 SYGVKD, per germline. The CDR3 sequence is 17 residues long. CDR3 bases: TGTGCCATCAGTGAGTCTGGGACTAGCGGGAATTGGGGTGAGCAGTTCTTC. It translates to CAISESGTSGNWGEQFF.

The chain employs TRBV2 and TRBJ2-7, with 7 bases fitting TRBD1. The V gene end was trimmed by 0 bases and the J gene end by 3 bases; junction bases not matched to a gene: 5. Germline CDR1 reads SNHLY; CDR2 reads FYNNEI. The CDR3 totals 15 residues. The CDR3 DNA sequence: TGTGCCAGCAGTGAAGCGACGAACAGGGGCTACGAGCAGTACTTC. This codes for CASSEATNRGYEQYF.

The chain has TRBV6-6 and TRBJ2-6; D perhaps matches TRBD1 (6 bases). The CDR3 is 17 amino acids. Germline V gives CDR1 MNHNY, CDR2 SVGAGI (reference sequence). Trimming took 5 bases from V and 0 from J, leaving 14 bases between them. The CDR3 DNA is TGTGCCAGCAGTCGTACAGGGTCGCTCTCTGGGGCCAACGTCCTGACTTTC. Translation gives CASSRTGSLSGANVLTF.